Below, 4 T cell receptor beta chains from the same sample are listed, as sequenced in a study of vaccination and CD4 T cells after COVID-19. No antigens are known for them. The Oncomine TCR Beta short-read assay was applied to DNA of cultured CD4+ T cells. It was cultured CD4+ T cells from which genomic DNA was extracted. MiXCR, run by TCRdb on the PCR reads, gives a single entry per CDR3 protein. The sample lists about 6,800 distinct CDR3 sequences, 35% seen once, with about a third in the top ten. The treatment denotes: roughly ten-day PBMC culture with coronavirus spike peptide pools or control peptides (ViraFEST assay). Investigators obtained the unexposed donor's CD4+ T cells before the COVID-19 pandemic (2011-2018). The sequenced sample was CD4+ T cells from blood, cultured in vitro. These receptors came from a human donor in good health.

V usage is TRBV10-3 and J usage is TRBJ1-1, with D uncertain. CDR3 length: 13 residues. The ends were cut back, 7 bases at V and 0 bases at J, with 9 bases in the middle. Per the germline V gene, CDR1 is ENHRY and CDR2 is SYGVKD. In DNA form, the CDR3 reads TGTGCCATCAATCCTACAGTGAACACTGAAGCTTTCTTT. Encoded protein: CAINPTVNTEAFF.

In this sample, this clonotype turned up a few times. The chain combines TRBV21-1 with TRBJ2-7; the table's TRBD1 call for D was not verified on the DNA. TRBV21-1 is an annotated pseudogene. The CDR3 is 17 residues long. The CDR3 is CASSKATQREGGGEQYF. In DNA form, the CDR3 reads TGTGCCAGCAGCAAAGCAACCCAACGGGAAGGGGGGGGCGAGCAGTACTTC.

This clonotype showed up just once. The chain is built from TRBV5-4 and TRBJ2-7; 10 bases agree with TRBD2. CDR3 length: 15 amino acids. Unmatched junction bases numbered 4, after V lost 4 bases and J lost 0 bases. CDR1 is SGHNT, CDR2 YYREEE, per germline (reference sequence). CDR3 residues: CASSPGLADSYEQYF. As DNA, the CDR3 is TGTGCCAGCAGCCCTGGACTAGCGGACTCCTACGAGCAGTACTTC. The whole variable domain, remainder taken from reference TRBV5-4 and TRBJ2-7, is ETGVTQSPTHLIKTRGQQVTLRCSSQSGHNTVSWYQQALGQGPQFIFQYYREEENGRGNFPPRFSGLQFPNYSSELNVNALELDDSALYLCASSPGLADSYEQYFGPGTRLTVT.

This chain links TRBV27 with TRBJ2-5, with D possibly TRBD1 on 6 matching bases. The CDR3 runs to 17 residues. V shed 3 bases and J shed 2 bases, with 19 bases lying between them. The germline V gene encodes CDR1 MNHEY and CDR2 SMNVEV (reference sequence). CDR3 amino acids: CASSFRIIGQNQETQYF. The CDR3 coding sequence is TGTGCCAGCAGTTTCCGAATTATAGGACAGAATCAAGAGACCCAGTACTTC.